This T cell receptor (beta chain) was found in a study of regulatory T cells in long-lasting Graves disease. This clonotype has a handful of counts. Both iRepertoire HTBI primers and Arm-PCR of CDR3 regions were used to build the TCR beta libraries. The authors' processing: Samples revealed 62 TRBV and fewer than 15 TRBJ segments. MiXCR, applied by TCRdb to the multiplex PCR reads, yields one record per CDR3 protein. It is TCRdb's table, rather than the study itself, that gives the V and J calls and clone size. The sample carries roughly 450,000 distinct CDR3 sequences, about 20% recorded once. The sample's time point: persistent/refractory GD, antithyroid drugs over 5 years with positive TRAb. Scientists built the TCR library using RNA that was extracted from PBMCs. Peripheral blood, around 9.9 milliliters per patient, was collected in EDTA tubes. Per germline, CDR1 SGHTA and CDR2 FQGNSA. V was trimmed by 5 bases and J by 6 bases, leaving 17 bases between them. This CDR3 is 15 amino acids long.

The chain couples TRBV7-2 to TRBJ1-5, with D tentatively TRBD1 (6 bases). This sequence originates from a female donor with Graves disease. The sample here was peripheral blood mononuclear cells (PBMCs), taken when the disease was refractory, from a patient treated with antithyroid drugs. This chain's CDR3 is CASSVEGGGLQPQHF. The CDR3 coding sequence is TGTGCCAGCAGCGTCGAAGGGGGAGGGCTTCAGCCCCAGCATTTT.